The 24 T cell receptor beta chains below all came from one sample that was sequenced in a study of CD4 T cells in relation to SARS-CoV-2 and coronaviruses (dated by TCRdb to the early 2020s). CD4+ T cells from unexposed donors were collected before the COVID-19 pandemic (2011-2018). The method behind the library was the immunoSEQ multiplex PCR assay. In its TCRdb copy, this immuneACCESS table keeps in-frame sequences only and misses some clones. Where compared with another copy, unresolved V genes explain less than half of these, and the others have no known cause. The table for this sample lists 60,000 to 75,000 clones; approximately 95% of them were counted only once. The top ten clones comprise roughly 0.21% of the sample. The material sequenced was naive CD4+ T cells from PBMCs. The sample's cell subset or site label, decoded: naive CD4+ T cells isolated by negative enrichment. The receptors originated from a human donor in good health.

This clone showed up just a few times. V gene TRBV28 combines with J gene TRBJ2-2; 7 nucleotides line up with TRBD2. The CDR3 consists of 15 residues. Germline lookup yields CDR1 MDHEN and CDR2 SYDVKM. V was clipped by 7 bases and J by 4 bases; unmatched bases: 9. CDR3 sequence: CASNRPGEGTGELFF. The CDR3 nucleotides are TGTGCCAGCAACAGGCCCGGGGAGGGCACCGGGGAGCTGTTTTTT.

For the CDR3, the DNA is TGTGCCAGCAGCTCAGGACAGGGAGAACAGCCCCAGCATTTT. It specifies CASSSGQGEQPQHF. The gene calls are TRBV7-9 and TRBJ1-5; 8 nucleotides agree with TRBD1. CDR3 size: 14 residues. V gave up 4 bases and J gave up 7 bases; unmatched junction bases: 6. Per the germline V gene, CDR1 is SEHNR and CDR2 is FQNEAQ (reference sequence).

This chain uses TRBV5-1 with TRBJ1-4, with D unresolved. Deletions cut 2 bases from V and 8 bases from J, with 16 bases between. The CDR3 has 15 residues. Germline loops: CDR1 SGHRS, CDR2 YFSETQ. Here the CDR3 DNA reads TGCGCCAGCAGCTTAAGAGGAGCGGCGGTGGAAAAACTGTTTTTT. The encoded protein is CASSLRGAAVEKLFF.

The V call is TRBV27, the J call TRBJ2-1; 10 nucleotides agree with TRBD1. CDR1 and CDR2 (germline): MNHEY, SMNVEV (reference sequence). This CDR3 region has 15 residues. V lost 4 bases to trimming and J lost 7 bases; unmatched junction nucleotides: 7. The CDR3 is CASSSRQGARNEQFF. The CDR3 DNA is TGTGCCAGCAGTTCTCGACAGGGGGCGCGTAATGAGCAGTTCTTC.

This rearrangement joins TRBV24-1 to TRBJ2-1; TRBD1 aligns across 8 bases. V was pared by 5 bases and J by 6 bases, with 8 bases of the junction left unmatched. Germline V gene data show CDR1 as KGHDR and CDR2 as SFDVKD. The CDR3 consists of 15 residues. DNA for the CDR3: TGTGCCACCAGTGTTCAGGGGGCAATCGGCAATGAGCAGTTCTTC. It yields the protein CATSVQGAIGNEQFF.

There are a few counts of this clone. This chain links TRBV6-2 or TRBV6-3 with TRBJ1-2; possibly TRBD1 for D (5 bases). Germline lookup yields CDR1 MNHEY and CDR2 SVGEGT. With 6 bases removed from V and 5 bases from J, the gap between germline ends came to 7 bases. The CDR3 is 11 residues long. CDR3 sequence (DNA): TGTGCCAGCAGCAGACAGTATGGCTACACCTTC. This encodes CASSRQYGYTF.

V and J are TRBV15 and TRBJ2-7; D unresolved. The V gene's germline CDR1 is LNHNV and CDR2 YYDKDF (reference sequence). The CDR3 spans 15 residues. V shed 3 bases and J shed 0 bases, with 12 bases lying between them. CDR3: CATSSERGFSYEQYF. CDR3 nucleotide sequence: TGTGCCACCAGCAGTGAAAGAGGTTTCTCCTACGAGCAGTACTTC. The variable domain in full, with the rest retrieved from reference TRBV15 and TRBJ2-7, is DAMVIQNPRYQVTQFGKPVTLSCSQTLNHNVMYWYQQKSSQAPKLLFHYYDKDFNNEADTPDNFQSRRPNTSFCFLDIRSPGLGDTAMYLCATSSERGFSYEQYFGPGTRLTVT.

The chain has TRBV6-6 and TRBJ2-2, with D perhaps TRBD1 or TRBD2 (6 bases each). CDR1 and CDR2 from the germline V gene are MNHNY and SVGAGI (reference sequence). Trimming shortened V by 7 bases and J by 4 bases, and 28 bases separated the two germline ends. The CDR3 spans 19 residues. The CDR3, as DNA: TGTGCCAGCAATCGTCCCGGTGGGGGGCACAAGGGGACCACCGGGGAGCTGTTTTTT. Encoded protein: CASNRPGGGHKGTTGELFF.

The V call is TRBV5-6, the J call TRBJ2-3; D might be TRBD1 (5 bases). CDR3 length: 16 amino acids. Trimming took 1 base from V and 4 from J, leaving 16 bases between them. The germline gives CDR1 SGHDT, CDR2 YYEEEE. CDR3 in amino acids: CASSLYITAGSDTQYF. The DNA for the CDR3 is TGTGCCAGCAGCTTGTACATAACGGCAGGGTCAGATACGCAGTATTTT. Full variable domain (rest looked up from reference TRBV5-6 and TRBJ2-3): DAGVTQSPTHLIKTRGQQVTLRCSPKSGHDTVSWYQQALGQGPQFIFQYYEEEERQRGNFPDRFSGHQFPNYSSELNVNALLLGDSALYLCASSLYITAGSDTQYFGPGTRLTVL.

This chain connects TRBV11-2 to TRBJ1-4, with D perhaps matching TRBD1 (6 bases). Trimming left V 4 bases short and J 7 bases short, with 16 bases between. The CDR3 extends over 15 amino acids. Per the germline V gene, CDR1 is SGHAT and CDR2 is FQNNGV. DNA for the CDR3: TGTGCCAGCAGCTCCCACAGGGTAACTCCTGAAAAACTGTTTTTT. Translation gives CASSSHRVTPEKLFF.

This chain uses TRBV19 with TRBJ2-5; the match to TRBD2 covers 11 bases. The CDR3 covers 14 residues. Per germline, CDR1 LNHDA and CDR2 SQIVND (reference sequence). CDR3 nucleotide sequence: TGTGCGACGACGACTAGCGGGGATGGGGAGACCCAGTACTTC. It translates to CATTTSGDGETQYF.

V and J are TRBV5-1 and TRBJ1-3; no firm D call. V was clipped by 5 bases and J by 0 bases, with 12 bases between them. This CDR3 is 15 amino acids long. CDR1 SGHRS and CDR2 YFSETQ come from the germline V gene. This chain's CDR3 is CASSESALSGNTIYF. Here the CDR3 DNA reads TGCGCCAGCAGTGAGTCCGCCCTCTCTGGAAACACCATATATTTT.

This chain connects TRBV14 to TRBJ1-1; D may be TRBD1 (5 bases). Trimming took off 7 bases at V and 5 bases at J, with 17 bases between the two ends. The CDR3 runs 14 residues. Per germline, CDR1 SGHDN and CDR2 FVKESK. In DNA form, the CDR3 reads TGTGCCAGCAACTTCGGGGGAAGAAGTACTGAAGCTTTCTTT. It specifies CASNFGGRSTEAFF.

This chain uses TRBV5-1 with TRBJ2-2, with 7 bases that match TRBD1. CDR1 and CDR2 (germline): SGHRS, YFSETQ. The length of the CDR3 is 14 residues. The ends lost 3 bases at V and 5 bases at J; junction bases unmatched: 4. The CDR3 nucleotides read TGCGCCAGCAGCTACCGGGACAGTACCGGGGAGCTGTTTTTT. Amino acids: CASSYRDSTGELFF. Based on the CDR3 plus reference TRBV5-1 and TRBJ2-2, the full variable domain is KAGVTQTPRYLIKTRGQQVTLSCSPISGHRSVSWYQQTPGQGLQFLFEYFSETQRNKGNFPGRFSGRQFSNSRSEMNVSTLELGDSALYLCASSYRDSTGELFFGEGSRLTVL.

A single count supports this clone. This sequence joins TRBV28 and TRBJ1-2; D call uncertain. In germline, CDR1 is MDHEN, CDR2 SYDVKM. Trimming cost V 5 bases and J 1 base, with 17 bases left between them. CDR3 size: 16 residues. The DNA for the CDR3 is TGTGCCAGCAGTCCTGCCGGATGGGAAAATAACTATGGCTACACCTTC. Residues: CASSPAGWENNYGYTF.

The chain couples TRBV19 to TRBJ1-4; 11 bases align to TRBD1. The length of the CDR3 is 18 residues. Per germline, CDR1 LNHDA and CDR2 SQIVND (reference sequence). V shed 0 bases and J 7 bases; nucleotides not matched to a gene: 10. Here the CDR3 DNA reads TGTGCCAGTAGTATAGATCTTTCTACCGGGACAGGGGGTGAAAAACTGTTTTTT. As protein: CASSIDLSTGTGGEKLFF.

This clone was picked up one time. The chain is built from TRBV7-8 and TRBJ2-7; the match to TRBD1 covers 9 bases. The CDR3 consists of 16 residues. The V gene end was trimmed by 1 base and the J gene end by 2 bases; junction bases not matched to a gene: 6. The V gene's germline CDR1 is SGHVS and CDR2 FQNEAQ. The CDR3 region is CASSLGGDRATYEQYF. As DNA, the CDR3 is TGTGCCAGCAGCTTAGGGGGGGACAGGGCGACCTACGAGCAGTACTTC. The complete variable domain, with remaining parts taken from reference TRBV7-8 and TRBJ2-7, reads GAGVSQSPRYKVAKRGQDVALRCDPISGHVSLFWYQQALGQGPEFLTYFQNEAQLDKSGLPSDRFFAERPEGSVSTLKIQRTQQEDSAVYLCASSLGGDRATYEQYFGPGTRLTVT.

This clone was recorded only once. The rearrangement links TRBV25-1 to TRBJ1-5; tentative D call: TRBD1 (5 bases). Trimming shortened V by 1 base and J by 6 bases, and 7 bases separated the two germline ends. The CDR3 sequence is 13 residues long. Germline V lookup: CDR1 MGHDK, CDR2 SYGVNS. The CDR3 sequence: CASSESGSQPQHF. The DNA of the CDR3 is TGTGCCAGCAGTGAATCAGGGAGTCAGCCCCAGCATTTT.

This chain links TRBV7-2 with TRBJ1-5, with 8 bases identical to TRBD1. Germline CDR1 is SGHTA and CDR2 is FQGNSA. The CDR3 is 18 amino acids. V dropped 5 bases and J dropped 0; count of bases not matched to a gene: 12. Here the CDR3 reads CASSTPQGGVVSNQPQHF. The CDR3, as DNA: TGTGCCAGCAGCACACCACAGGGGGGGGTGGTTAGCAATCAGCCCCAGCATTTT. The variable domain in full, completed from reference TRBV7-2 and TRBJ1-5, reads GAGVSQSPSNKVTEKGKDVELRCDPISGHTALYWYRQSLGQGLEFLIYFQGNSAPDKSGLPSDRFSAERTGGSVSTLTIQRTQQEDSAVYLCASSTPQGGVVSNQPQHFGDGTRLSIL.

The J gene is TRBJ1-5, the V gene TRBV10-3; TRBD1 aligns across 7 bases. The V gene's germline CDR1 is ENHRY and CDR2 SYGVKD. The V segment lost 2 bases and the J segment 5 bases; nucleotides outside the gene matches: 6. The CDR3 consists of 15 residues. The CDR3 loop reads CAISETGDVDQPQHF. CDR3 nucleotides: TGTGCCATCAGTGAGACAGGGGACGTGGATCAGCCCCAGCATTTT.

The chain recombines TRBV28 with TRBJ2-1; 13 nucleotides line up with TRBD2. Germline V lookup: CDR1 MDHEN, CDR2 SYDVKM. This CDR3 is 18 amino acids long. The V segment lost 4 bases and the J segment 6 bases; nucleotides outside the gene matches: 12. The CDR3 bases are TGTGCCAGCAGTTCCGGGGGCTGGACTAGCGGGAGTGTCAATGAGCAGTTCTTC. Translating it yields CASSSGGWTSGSVNEQFF.

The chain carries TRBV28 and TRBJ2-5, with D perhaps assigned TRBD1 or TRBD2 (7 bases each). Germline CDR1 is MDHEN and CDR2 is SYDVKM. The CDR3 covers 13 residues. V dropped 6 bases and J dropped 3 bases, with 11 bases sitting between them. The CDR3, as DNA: TGTGCCAGCAGGGGAGGGGGCGAAGAGACCCAGTACTTC. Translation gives CASRGGGEETQYF. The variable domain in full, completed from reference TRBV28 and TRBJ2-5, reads DVKVTQSSRYLVKRTGEKVFLECVQDMDHENMFWYRQDPGLGLRLIYFSYDVKMKEKGDIPEGYSVSREKKERFSLILESASTNQTSMYLCASRGGGEETQYFGPGTRLLVL.

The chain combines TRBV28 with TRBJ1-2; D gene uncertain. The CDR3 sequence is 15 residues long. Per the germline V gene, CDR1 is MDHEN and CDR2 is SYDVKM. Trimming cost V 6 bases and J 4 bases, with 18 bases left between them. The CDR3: CASSSLGQRIYGYTF. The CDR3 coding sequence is TGTGCCAGCAGCTCCCTCGGGCAGCGCATCTATGGCTACACCTTC.

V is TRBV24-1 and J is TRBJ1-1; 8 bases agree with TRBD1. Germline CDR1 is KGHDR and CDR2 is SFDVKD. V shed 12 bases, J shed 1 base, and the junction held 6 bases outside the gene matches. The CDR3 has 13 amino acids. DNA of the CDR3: TGTGCCTGTGGACAGGGAACGAACACTGAAGCTTTCTTT. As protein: CACGQGTNTEAFF.